This T cell receptor (beta chain) was captured by sequencing in a study of T cell changes during pregnancy in multiple sclerosis (dated by TCRdb to about 2019). Some background on the complete study: In women with multiple sclerosis, the researchers looked at how the T cell repertoire shifted as pregnancy progressed.

To prepare the library, the immunoSEQ multiplex PCR assay was applied. TCRdb provides this immuneACCESS table in a form limited to in-frame rearrangements. Some clones are lacking; in checked studies, under half of them reflect an unresolved V gene, and why the rest are absent is not known. Recorded for this sample are more than 55,000 clones; about nine tenths of them occurred a single time. Of the sample, 1.3% is held by the ten largest clones. A remark on this clone: Which antigen it targets is not known. Per-base qualities were not stored, and no clone one base away is much larger.

The germline ends are 11 bases apart after V is trimmed by 3 bases and J by 4 bases. Including the terminal cysteine and phenylalanine, the CDR3 comprises 14 residues. Here the CDR3 DNA is all that survives: 42 bases in frame from base 1. The germline V gene sets CDR1 to MRHNA and CDR2 to SNTAGT. Recombination connected TRBV6-4 to TRBJ2-3, and possibly TRBD2, on 6 matching bases. The sequences come from peripheral blood, collected in the second trimester of pregnancy. The sequence was collected from a female donor with multiple sclerosis, enrolled in a pregnancy study. The bases are TGTGCCAGCAGTGAAGGCGGGGCGGCAGATACGCAGTATTTT. Its amino acids are CASSEGGAADTQYF.